Below are 15 T cell receptor beta chains sequenced from a single sample in a study of T-cell reconstitution after alpha-beta-depleted transplantation in children. The TCRbeta library incorporated unique molecular identifiers. TCRdb re-analysed the PCR reads in MiXCR, keeping a single row per CDR3 protein. The sample includes around 600,000 distinct CDR3 sequences, roughly 23% of them seen just once. Source: PBMCs, mostly from graft donor cells, taken 360 days after TCRalphabeta/CD19-depleted stem cell transplant. These receptor sequences come from a boy under two years old who had a stem cell transplant for acute myeloid leukemia, so the T cells may come from the graft donor.

This clonotype occurred a few times. The chain is built from TRBV6-4 and TRBJ2-3; 9 nucleotides match TRBD2. The CDR3 runs to 16 residues. J was trimmed by 0 bases and V by 4 bases; bases with no gene match: 5. Germline V lookup: CDR1 MRHNA, CDR2 SNTAGT. Here the CDR3 reads CASSALAGVSTDTQYF. The CDR3 DNA reads as TGTGCCAGCAGTGCCTTAGCGGGGGTTAGCACAGATACGCAGTATTTT.

In this sample, this clonotype turned up many times. The rearrangement links TRBV5-6 to TRBJ2-3; D tentatively fits TRBD1 or TRBD2 (5 bases each). This CDR3 region has 15 residues. CDR1 and CDR2 (germline): SGHDT, YYEEEE. The V and J ends lost 2 bases and 2 bases respectively, with 12 bases between them. The CDR3 spells CASSLSPGPTDTQYF. For the CDR3, the DNA is TGTGCCAGCAGCTTAAGCCCGGGGCCCACAGATACGCAGTATTTT.

This clonotype was found many times. The rearrangement uses TRBV7-2 and TRBJ2-3; 8 positions agree with TRBD1. V shed 3 bases, J shed 5 bases, and the junction held 7 bases outside the gene matches. Germline lookup yields CDR1 SGHTA and CDR2 FQGNSA. The CDR3 has 15 residues. The CDR3 here is CASSFVGQGEDTQYF. In DNA form, the CDR3 reads TGTGCCAGCAGCTTCGTCGGACAGGGTGAAGATACGCAGTATTTT.

The chain is built from TRBV7-6 and TRBJ2-1; TRBD2 is a possible D gene (5 bases). Per the germline V gene, CDR1 is SGHVS and CDR2 is FNYEAQ. The CDR3 has 12 amino acids. Trimming stripped 6 bases from V and 9 bases from J, with 12 bases between. CDR3 sequence reads: CASRPTSGEQFF. The CDR3 nucleotides read TGTGCCAGCAGACCTACTAGTGGTGAGCAGTTCTTC.

The genes are TRBV12-3 or TRBV12-4 and TRBJ2-1, with D perhaps TRBD2 (6 bases). The CDR3 has 15 amino acids. Trimming pared 7 bases from V and 10 bases from J, leaving 23 bases between. In DNA form, the CDR3 reads TGTGCCAGCACCCGTCGGGACTCCCAGTTGAGCGAGCAGTTCTTC. As protein: CASTRRDSQLSEQFF.

This clonotype appeared many times. V gene TRBV28 combines with J gene TRBJ1-2; weak D call: TRBD1 (6 bases). Trimming pared 6 bases from V and 2 bases from J, leaving 13 bases between. Germline V gene sequence: CDR1 MDHEN, CDR2 SYDVKM. The CDR3 sequence is 14 residues long. CDR3 region: CASRLTGLNYGYTF. DNA of the CDR3: TGTGCCAGCAGACTTACAGGGCTGAACTATGGCTACACCTTC.

The chain uses TRBV12-3 or TRBV12-4 and TRBJ2-1; 7 bases are a match to TRBD2. The CDR3 sequence is 15 residues long. The V gene end was trimmed by 8 bases and the J gene end by 10 bases; junction bases not matched to a gene: 17. As DNA, the CDR3 is TGTGCCAGCCATAGGGGACTACTCCCCTATGGCGAGCAGTTCTTC. Translation: CASHRGLLPYGEQFF.

Ten or more counts support this clonotype. The chain joins TRBV6-1 to TRBJ2-3; D may match TRBD1 or TRBD2 (5 bases each). Germline V gene data show CDR1 as MNHNS and CDR2 as SASEGT. This CDR3 has 15 amino acids. V lost 8 bases and J 4 bases, leaving 19 bases between the germline ends. The CDR3 sequence: CASRRGSRRADTQYF. CDR3 nucleotide sequence: TGTGCCAGCCGCCGGGGCTCCCGGCGCGCAGATACGCAGTATTTT.

The V gene is TRBV5-5, the J gene TRBJ1-2, with 8 bases identical to TRBD1. Germline CDR1 is SGHKS and CDR2 is YYEKEE (reference sequence). V lost 1 base and J lost 6; bases outside the gene matches: 5. CDR3 size: 14 residues. The DNA for the CDR3 is TGTGCCAGCAGCTTGATGACAGGGGAGAATGGCTACACCTTC. This codes for CASSLMTGENGYTF.

V gene TRBV24-1 combines with J gene TRBJ2-1; TRBD1 is a possible D gene (6 bases). From germline, CDR1 is KGHDR and CDR2 SFDVKD. The germline V and J ends were trimmed by 7 bases and 5 bases, with 20 bases remaining between them. There are 16 residues in the CDR3. The CDR3 nucleotides are TGTGCCACCAGACCGGGCGGAGACAGGTTAGACAATGAGCAGTTCTTC. Protein sequence: CATRPGGDRLDNEQFF.

Ten or more counts support this clonotype. The chain joins TRBV18 to TRBJ1-2; D uncertain. The CDR3 has 13 residues. Germline CDR1 and CDR2: KGHSH and LQKENI. The ends were cut back, 1 base at V and 4 bases at J, with 7 bases in the middle. The CDR3 nucleotides are TGTGCCAGCTCACCACGCCGGGGCTATGGCTACACCTTC. It yields the protein CASSPRRGYGYTF.

In this sample, this clonotype turned up a few times. This sequence joins TRBV6-5 and TRBJ2-7; D possibly matches TRBD1 or TRBD2 (5 bases each). Germline CDR1 and CDR2: MNHEY and SVGAGI. There are 15 residues in the CDR3. Trimming took off 0 bases at V and 3 bases at J, with 12 bases between the two ends. The CDR3 reads CASSYSSLRGYEQYF. The CDR3 nucleotides are TGTGCCAGCAGTTACTCGTCATTGAGGGGCTACGAGCAGTACTTC.

V and J are TRBV28 and TRBJ2-3; D gene ambiguous. This CDR3 has 16 amino acids. V was clipped by 4 bases and J by 4 bases, with 18 bases between them. Germline V gene lookup returns CDR1 MDHEN and CDR2 SYDVKM. CDR3 nucleotide sequence: TGTGCCAGCAGTTCCCGACCCACCCGTTGGTCAGATACGCAGTATTTT. Translated, it gives CASSSRPTRWSDTQYF.

Many counts were recorded for this clonotype. The chain links TRBV29-1 to TRBJ1-2; D is possibly TRBD1 (6 bases). V lost 6 bases and J lost 0, with 20 bases in between. Per germline, CDR1 SQVTM and CDR2 ANQGSEA. There are 16 residues in the CDR3. The CDR3 nucleotides read TGCAGCGTGGGAAGGGGCAGGGGTCCCGCTAACTATGGCTACACCTTC. Protein product: CSVGRGRGPANYGYTF.

This clonotype has ten or more counts. The V gene is TRBV7-9, the J gene TRBJ2-2; D ambiguous. The CDR3 runs 16 residues. CDR1 SEHNR and CDR2 FQNEAQ come from the germline V gene (reference sequence). V was pared by 2 bases and J by 0 bases, with 10 bases between. The CDR3 reads CASSLRNAANTGELFF. The CDR3 nucleotides are TGTGCCAGCAGCTTAAGAAACGCCGCGAACACCGGGGAGCTGTTTTTT.